The 13 T cell receptor beta chains below all came from one sample that was sequenced in a study of blood T cell repertoires in COVID-19. Only in-frame clones appear in the TCRdb table, and some are missing; sequencing was by immunoSEQ multiplex PCR. In the table there are tens of thousands of clones, roughly 83% of which are singletons. Sequencing used peripheral blood. Receptor source: a human donor with active COVID-19. The donor label of this sample is uncertain.

The chain has TRBV5-4 and TRBJ2-5; 7 nucleotides match TRBD1. The CDR3 is 15 amino acids. The trim removed 2 bases at V and 2 bases at J, leaving 6 bases unmatched. The germline gives CDR1 SGHNT, CDR2 YYREEE (reference sequence). In DNA form, the CDR3 reads TGTGCCAGCAGCTTTCCCGGGGACAGACAAGAGACCCAGTACTTC. Amino acid sequence: CASSFPGDRQETQYF. Combining the CDR3 with reference TRBV5-4 and TRBJ2-5 gives the whole variable domain ETGVTQSPTHLIKTRGQQVTLRCSSQSGHNTVSWYQQALGQGPQFIFQYYREEENGRGNFPPRFSGLQFPNYSSELNVNALELDDSALYLCASSFPGDRQETQYFGPGTRLLVL.

V is TRBV27 and J is TRBJ1-2, with 7 bases matching TRBD1. CDR1 is MNHEY and CDR2 is SMNVEV in the germline V gene (reference sequence). The trim removed 6 bases at V and 0 bases at J, leaving 4 bases unmatched. This CDR3 contains 14 residues. The CDR3 sequence is CASRPGTANYGYTF. The CDR3 DNA is TGTGCCAGCAGGCCCGGGACAGCTAACTATGGCTACACCTTC.

This clone has only a few counts. The chain is built from TRBV7-9 and TRBJ2-7; TRBD1 agrees at 8 bases. Germline CDR1 reads SEHNR; CDR2 reads FQNEAQ (reference sequence). This CDR3 has 15 amino acids. V shed 5 bases and J 6 bases; nucleotides not matched to a gene: 12. The CDR3 sequence is CASSPTGQVFGEQYF. DNA for the CDR3: TGTGCCAGCAGCCCCACGGGACAGGTCTTTGGCGAGCAGTACTTC.

The chain combines TRBV13 with TRBJ2-3, with 10 bases lining up with TRBD2. The CDR3 extends over 17 amino acids. Per germline, CDR1 PRHDT and CDR2 FYEKMQ (reference sequence). The ends lost 1 base at V and 6 bases at J; junction bases unmatched: 10. The CDR3 spells CASSLVRWLAGVDTQYF. CDR3 DNA sequence: TGTGCCAGCAGCTTAGTCAGGTGGCTAGCGGGAGTTGATACGCAGTATTTT. The complete variable domain, with remaining parts taken from reference TRBV13 and TRBJ2-3, reads AAGVIQSPRHLIKEKRETATLKCYPIPRHDTVYWYQQGPGQDPQFLISFYEKMQSDKGSIPDRFSAQQFSDYHSELNMSSLELGDSALYFCASSLVRWLAGVDTQYFGPGTRLTVL.

The chain links TRBV6-5 to TRBJ2-7; 7 nucleotides match TRBD1. Losses at the gene ends were 6 bases for V and 1 base for J; bases not matched to a gene: 6. Germline assignment: CDR1 MNHEY and CDR2 SVGAGI. The CDR3 runs 14 residues. CDR3 residues: CASRWGTVSYEQYF. CDR3 DNA: TGTGCCAGCAGATGGGGGACAGTGTCCTACGAGCAGTACTTC.

The chain couples TRBV11-2 to TRBJ2-1, with 12 bases lining up with TRBD2. The CDR3 covers 15 residues. Trimming at V came to 3 bases and at J to 9 bases, leaving 6 bases not matched to a gene. From germline, CDR1 is SGHAT and CDR2 FQNNGV. CDR3 in amino acids: CASSFLAGGFREQFF. Written as DNA, the CDR3 is TGTGCCAGCAGCTTCCTAGCGGGGGGGTTCCGTGAGCAGTTCTTC.

This clone occurred a few times. The chain combines TRBV2 with TRBJ2-4; 14 nucleotides match TRBD2. Losses at the gene ends were 5 bases for V and 7 bases for J; bases not matched to a gene: 4. Per the germline V gene, CDR1 is SNHLY and CDR2 is FYNNEI. CDR3 length equals 15 residues. The DNA of the CDR3 is TGTGCCAGCAGTAGCGGGACTAGCGGGAGTAACATTCAGTACTTC. This gives the protein CASSSGTSGSNIQYF.

This chain uses TRBV5-1 with TRBJ1-6, with 10 bases that match TRBD1. V was pared by 4 bases and J by 6 bases, with 10 bases of the junction left unmatched. In germline, CDR1 is SGHRS, CDR2 YFSETQ. The CDR3 sequence is 17 residues long. The CDR3 nucleotides read TGCGCCAGCAGCCCAGAATCCGGGACAGGGGCTAATTCACCCCTCCACTTT. It specifies CASSPESGTGANSPLHF.

The chain is built from TRBV12-3 or TRBV12-4 and TRBJ2-7; 10 bases map to TRBD2. The CDR3 is 13 amino acids. Unmatched junction bases numbered 6, after V lost 6 bases and J lost 7 bases. The CDR3 nucleotides read TGTGCCAGCAGCCCGAGACTAGCGGGTGAGCAGTACTTC. Residues: CASSPRLAGEQYF.

V is TRBV7-3 and J is TRBJ2-1; 10 bases are a match to TRBD2. This CDR3 is built from 17 residues. CDR1 and CDR2 from the germline V gene are SGHTA and FQGTGA. The J segment lost 0 bases and the V segment lost 2 bases, leaving 4 bases of the junction unmatched. CDR3 sequence reads: CASSLVPSGSSYNEQFF. The DNA of the CDR3 is TGTGCCAGCAGCTTAGTACCTAGCGGGAGCTCCTACAATGAGCAGTTCTTC.

The chain joins TRBV2 to TRBJ1-1, with no clear D. The CDR3 extends over 15 amino acids. The V and J ends lost 3 bases and 1 base respectively, with 12 bases between them. The germline CDR1 and CDR2 sequences are SNHLY and FYNNEI. The CDR3 loop is CASSELMGGNTEAFF. The CDR3, as DNA: TGTGCCAGCAGTGAGCTGATGGGAGGGAACACTGAAGCTTTCTTT.

This clone was seen only once. The chain has TRBV28 and TRBJ2-3; 10 bases match TRBD2. The CDR3 runs 15 residues. V was pared by 9 bases and J by 3 bases, with 9 bases of the junction left unmatched. The germline gives CDR1 MDHEN, CDR2 SYDVKM. As DNA, the CDR3 is TGTGCCAGTCCCCCCAATAGCGGGAGGACAGATACGCAGTATTTT. As protein: CASPPNSGRTDTQYF.

The chain uses TRBV21-1 and TRBJ1-1; the D segment call TRBD1 is taken from the table without a DNA check. TRBV21-1 is given as a pseudogene. The CDR3 is 14 residues long. The CDR3 nucleotides read TGTGCCAGCAGCAAGACAGGGGGCTTCACTGAAGCTTTCTTT. It codes for CASSKTGGFTEAFF.